This passage covers 27 T cell receptor beta chains from one sample sequenced in a study of technical replicates of blood from a handful of donors. This table comes from immunoSEQ multiplex PCR, and its TCRdb copy is limited to in-frame clones, with some not included. The sample contains about 97,000 clones, 95% to 97% of which appear only once. Sample: T cells isolated from PBMCs. These receptors were taken from a human donor in good health.

This chain joins TRBV15 and TRBJ2-7, with 7 bases lining up with TRBD1. Germline V gene sequence: CDR1 LNHNV, CDR2 YYDKDF (reference sequence). CDR3 length: 14 amino acids. The J segment lost 5 bases and the V segment lost 4 bases, leaving 8 bases of the junction unmatched. CDR3 protein: CATSIQRGRNEQYF. The CDR3, as DNA: TGTGCCACCAGCATACAAAGGGGGCGCAACGAGCAGTACTTC.

This clone was observed a few times. The V gene is TRBV7-2, the J gene TRBJ1-3; D not certain. The CDR3 length is 15 residues. V was cut by 4 bases and J by 0 bases, with 10 bases left in between. The germline V gene has CDR1 SGHTA and CDR2 FQGNSA. CDR3 amino acids: CASSSKGGSGNTIYF. CDR3 in DNA: TGTGCCAGCAGCTCGAAGGGAGGCTCTGGAAACACCATATATTTT.

The J gene is TRBJ2-7, the V gene TRBV30; 11 bases line up with TRBD1. The length of the CDR3 is 18 residues. The V gene's germline CDR1 is GTSNPN and CDR2 SVGIG (reference sequence). With 0 bases clipped from V and 5 bases from J, the junction kept 15 bases outside the gene matches. CDR3 nucleotides: TGTGCCTGGAGTGTACAAAATCCCCGGGACAGGGGGATGGACGAGCAGTACTTC. Translation gives CAWSVQNPRDRGMDEQYF.

The rearrangement uses TRBV18 and TRBJ2-3; 10 nucleotides line up with TRBD1. CDR1 KGHSH and CDR2 LQKENI come from the germline V gene. V was pared by 0 bases and J by 6 bases, with 6 bases of the junction left unmatched. CDR3 size: 16 residues. DNA for the CDR3: TGTGCCAGCTCACCACCAATAGGGACAGGGGTGGATACGCAGTATTTT. It encodes CASSPPIGTGVDTQYF. Filled out from reference TRBV18 and TRBJ2-3, the complete variable domain reads NAGVMQNPRHLVRRRGQEARLRCSPMKGHSHVYWYRQLPEEGLKFMVYLQKENIIDESGMPKERFSAEFPKEGPSILRIQQVVRGDSAAYFCASSPPIGTGVDTQYFGPGTRLTVL.

The chain links TRBV11-3 to TRBJ2-7; possible D gene TRBD2, 6 bases. The CDR3 sequence is 12 residues long. V was clipped by 6 bases and J by 4 bases, with 10 bases between them. The germline CDR1 and CDR2 sequences are SGHNT and YENEEA. The CDR3 nucleotides read TGTGCCAGCAGACTCGGGGGTTACGAGCAGTACTTC. As protein: CASRLGGYEQYF.

The chain couples TRBV10-3 to TRBJ2-3; 11 nucleotides align to TRBD2. CDR1 is ENHRY, CDR2 SYGVKD, per germline. Trimming took 6 bases from V and 5 from J; bases not matched to a gene: 16. This CDR3 spans 18 amino acids. The CDR3 DNA is TGTGCCATCAGCCCAGGTTCTCTGACTAGCGGGAAAGGAGATACGCAGTATTTT. Translating gives CAISPGSLTSGKGDTQYF.

The rearrangement links TRBV28 to TRBJ1-2; 10 bases fit TRBD1. This CDR3 contains 14 residues. Germline CDR1 is MDHEN and CDR2 is SYDVKM. J was trimmed by 10 bases and V by 5 bases; bases with no gene match: 10. This CDR3 is CASSLDGTGVVYTF. The DNA of the CDR3 is TGTGCCAGCAGTCTCGATGGGACAGGGGTGGTCTACACCTTC.

The chain uses TRBV28 and TRBJ2-7; unclear D gene. The V end was cut by 9 bases, the J end by 3 bases, with 15 bases between. Germline V gene lookup returns CDR1 MDHEN and CDR2 SYDVKM. CDR3 size: 13 residues. CDR3 bases: TGTGCCAGTTCAGACATGGCAGGCTACGAGCAGTACTTC. Translation: CASSDMAGYEQYF.

The chain is built from TRBV4-2 and TRBJ1-1; no clear D. V lost 4 bases and J 4 bases, leaving 4 bases between the germline ends. The germline CDR1 and CDR2 sequences are LGHNA and YNFKEQ. This CDR3 is 11 amino acids long. The CDR3 here is CASSLSTEAFF. CDR3 in DNA: TGTGCCAGCAGCCTTAGCACTGAAGCTTTCTTT.

The genes are TRBV29-1 and TRBJ2-2, with D perhaps TRBD1 (6 bases). Germline V gene lookup returns CDR1 SQVTM and CDR2 ANQGSEA. This CDR3 has 18 residues. V lost 1 base, J lost 6 bases, and 24 bases lay in between. CDR3 protein: CSVEGGRGKSKTPGELFF. The CDR3 DNA reads as TGCAGCGTTGAAGGAGGCAGGGGCAAATCTAAGACCCCCGGGGAGCTGTTTTTT.

This chain uses TRBV4-2 with TRBJ2-7; possibly TRBD2 for D (6 bases). CDR3 length: 14 residues. V shed 1 base and J shed 4 bases, with 11 bases lying between them. Germline V gene sequence: CDR1 LGHNA, CDR2 YNFKEQ. The CDR3 DNA reads as TGTGCCAGCAGCCAAGGGAGGGCCGAGTACGAGCAGTACTTC. Encoded protein: CASSQGRAEYEQYF.

This chain links TRBV4-3 with TRBJ1-2; D is possibly TRBD1 (6 bases). The CDR3 covers 16 residues. The V and J ends lost 1 base and 4 bases respectively, with 16 bases between them. In germline, CDR1 is LGHNA, CDR2 YSLEER. The CDR3 nucleotides are TGCGCCAGCAGCCAAGGGGCGGGCAGGGGATCCTATGGCTACACCTTC. Amino acids: CASSQGAGRGSYGYTF.

The chain links TRBV30 to TRBJ2-5, with 8 bases matching TRBD2. The J call may be wrong; the DNA end is better matched by TRBJ2-7. CDR1 and CDR2 (germline): GTSNPN, SVGIG (reference sequence). This CDR3 is built from 14 residues. The CDR3 sequence is CAWNPGGEFYEQYF. CDR3 nucleotides: TGTGCCTGGAATCCGGGAGGGGAGTTCTACGAGCAGTACTTC.

The chain uses TRBV10-3 and TRBJ1-1; D remains unclear. The CDR3 is made up of 13 amino acids. Germline CDR1 and CDR2: ENHRY and SYGVKD. V shed 3 bases and J shed 1 base, with 6 bases lying between them. The CDR3 sequence is CAISDQKNTEAFF. The CDR3 DNA reads as TGTGCCATCAGTGATCAGAAGAACACTGAAGCTTTCTTT.

The J gene is TRBJ2-7, the V gene TRBV28; D is uncertain. The CDR3 is 13 residues long. Trimming left V 7 bases short and J 7 bases short, with 17 bases between. Germline CDR1 MDHEN, CDR2 SYDVKM. The CDR3 region has the DNA TGTGCCAGCACAGGAAGACCTACGATGGAGCAGTACTTC. Translation gives CASTGRPTMEQYF.

The V gene is TRBV15, the J gene TRBJ2-1, with 7 bases matching TRBD2. Germline values: CDR1 LNHNV, CDR2 YYDKDF (reference sequence). The CDR3 is made up of 17 amino acids. With V trimmed by 4 bases and J by 1 base, 10 bases remained unmatched. The CDR3 DNA reads as TGTGCCACCAGCATACTCCTCGGGGGGACTTCCTACAATGAGCAGTTCTTC. It encodes CATSILLGGTSYNEQFF.

The chain recombines TRBV6-1 with TRBJ2-5; 9 bases map to TRBD2. V shed 2 bases, J shed 4 bases, and the junction held 8 bases outside the gene matches. CDR1 and CDR2 from the germline V gene are MNHNS and SASEGT. This CDR3 is 16 amino acids long. The DNA for the CDR3 is TGTGCCAGCAGTGAACCGGTAGCGGGAGTAAGAGAGACCCAGTACTTC. Translating it yields CASSEPVAGVRETQYF.

This clone was counted once. The chain recombines TRBV7-9 with TRBJ1-1; D unresolved. Germline CDR1 and CDR2: SEHNR and FQNEAQ (reference sequence). V lost 5 bases and J lost 1, with 11 bases in between. There are 14 residues in the CDR3. In DNA form, the CDR3 reads TGTGCCAGCAGCCCAGGTATGGCGAACACTGAAGCTTTCTTT. Its protein is CASSPGMANTEAFF.

The chain couples TRBV6-5 to TRBJ1-5; TRBD1 aligns across 10 bases. Trimming removed 10 bases from V and 4 bases from J; junction bases left unmatched: 7. The CDR3 is made up of 14 amino acids. Germline V gene data show CDR1 as MNHEY and CDR2 as SVGAGI. CDR3 in amino acids: CATSRTGGNQPQHF. The CDR3 DNA reads as TGTGCCACCTCACGGACAGGGGGAAATCAGCCCCAGCATTTT.

This sequence joins TRBV10-2 and TRBJ1-1; a possible D gene is TRBD1 (6 bases). V shed 0 bases and J shed 3 bases, with 11 bases lying between them. The germline V gene has CDR1 WSHSY and CDR2 SAAADI. This CDR3 comprises 15 residues. The CDR3 protein is CASSESTGLDTEAFF. CDR3 sequence (DNA): TGCGCCAGCAGTGAGTCCACAGGGTTGGACACTGAAGCTTTCTTT.

The genes are TRBV27 and TRBJ2-1; 10 bases match TRBD2. The CDR3 is 16 amino acids. Germline values: CDR1 MNHEY, CDR2 SMNVEV (reference sequence). V trimming: 6 bases; J trimming: 6 bases; junction bases outside the gene matches: 11. The CDR3 nucleotides are TGTGCCAGCAGAGAAAGTCCGGGACTAGCGTCCAATGAGCAGTTCTTC. The encoded protein is CASRESPGLASNEQFF.

CDR3: CASSHELSLGSSYNEQFF. The CDR3 nucleotides are TGTGCCAGCAGCCACGAACTATCACTAGGGAGCTCCTACAATGAGCAGTTCTTC. V is TRBV4-2 and J is TRBJ2-1; possibly TRBD2 for D (5 bases). The germline gives CDR1 LGHNA, CDR2 YNFKEQ. V was pared by 3 bases and J by 0 bases, with 18 bases between. The CDR3 has 18 amino acids.

J is TRBJ2-1 and V is TRBV4-2; 10 bases align to TRBD1. The CDR3 contains 20 residues. Per germline, CDR1 LGHNA and CDR2 YNFKEQ. V was pared by 3 bases and J by 3 bases, with 17 bases of the junction left unmatched. Here the CDR3 DNA reads TGTGCCAGCAGCCATCCTCCGGGACAGGGGACGGGCGGGAACTACAATGAGCAGTTCTTC. It codes for CASSHPPGQGTGGNYNEQFF.

The J gene is TRBJ2-2, the V gene TRBV5-1; D remains ambiguous. The CDR3 spans 14 residues. The germline V and J ends were trimmed by 4 bases and 5 bases, with 12 bases remaining between them. Germline CDR1 is SGHRS and CDR2 is YFSETQ. For the CDR3, the DNA is TGCGCCAGCAGCGACCGTACGAGGACCGGGGAGCTGTTTTTT. Translation: CASSDRTRTGELFF.

V is TRBV2 and J is TRBJ1-5; D is ambiguous. Trimming removed 2 bases at V and 6 bases at J, with 11 bases between. In germline, CDR1 is SNHLY, CDR2 FYNNEI. CDR3 length: 14 amino acids. This CDR3 is CASSESGVGQPQHF. Written as DNA, the CDR3 is TGTGCCAGCAGTGAATCCGGGGTAGGTCAGCCCCAGCATTTT.

Only one count was recorded for this clone. This chain links TRBV19 with TRBJ2-5, with D maybe TRBD2 (6 bases). This CDR3 comprises 13 residues. Per the germline V gene, CDR1 is LNHDA and CDR2 is SQIVND (reference sequence). Trimming removed 3 bases from V and 5 bases from J, with 10 bases in between. CDR3 loop: CASSMGGWETQYF. The CDR3 bases are TGTGCCAGTAGTATGGGGGGTTGGGAGACCCAGTACTTC.

CDR3 region: CASSPTVEAFF. CDR3 coding DNA: TGTGCCAGCAGCCCGACAGTTGAAGCTTTCTTT. This chain connects TRBV7-2 to TRBJ1-1; tentatively, D is TRBD1 (5 bases). The CDR3 loop spans 11 amino acids. Trimming cost V 5 bases and J 7 bases, with 8 bases left between them. The V gene's germline CDR1 is SGHTA and CDR2 FQGNSA.